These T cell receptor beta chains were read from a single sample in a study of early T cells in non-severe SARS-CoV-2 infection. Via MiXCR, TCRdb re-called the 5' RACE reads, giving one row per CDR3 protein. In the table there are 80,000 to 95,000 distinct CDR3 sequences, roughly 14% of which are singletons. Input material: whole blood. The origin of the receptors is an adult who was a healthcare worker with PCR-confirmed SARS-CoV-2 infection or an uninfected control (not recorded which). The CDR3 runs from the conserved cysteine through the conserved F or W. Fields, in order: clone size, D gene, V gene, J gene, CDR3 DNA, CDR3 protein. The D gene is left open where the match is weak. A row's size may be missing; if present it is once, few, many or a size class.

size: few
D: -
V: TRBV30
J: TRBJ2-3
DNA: TGTGCCTGGAGTGTTGCTACTAGCACAGATACGCAGTATTTT
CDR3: CAWSVATSTDTQYF

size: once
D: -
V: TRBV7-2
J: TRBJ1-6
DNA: TGTGCCAGCAGCCCCCGCAGAAATAATTCACCCCTCCACTTT
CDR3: CASSPRRNNSPLHF

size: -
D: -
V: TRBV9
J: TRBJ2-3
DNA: TGTGCCAGCAGCAAAGCTGGGGGGTGGAATACGCAGTATTTT
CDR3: CASSKAGGWNTQYF

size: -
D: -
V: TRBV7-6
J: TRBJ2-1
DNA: TGTGCCAGCAGCTTCTCCGGGGTCTATGAGCAGTTCTTC
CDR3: CASSFSGVYEQFF

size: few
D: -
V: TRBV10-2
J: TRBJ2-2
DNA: TGCGCCGGCAAACCGGGACGGATGAACACCGGGGAGCTGTTTTTT
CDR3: CAGKPGRMNTGELFF

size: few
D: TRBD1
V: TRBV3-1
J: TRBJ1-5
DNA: TGTGCCAGCAGTCCTCGACAGGGGGGTCAGCCCCAGCATTTT
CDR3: CASSPRQGGQPQHF

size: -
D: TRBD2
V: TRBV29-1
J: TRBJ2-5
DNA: TGCAGCGTCCGGACTAGCGGGGGTATCGGGGAGACCCAGTACTTC
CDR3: CSVRTSGGIGETQYF

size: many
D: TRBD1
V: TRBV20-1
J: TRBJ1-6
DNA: TGCAGTGCTTTATCAGGACAGGGGTTGAGCTCCTATAATTCACCCCTCCACTTT
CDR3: CSALSGQGLSSYNSPLHF

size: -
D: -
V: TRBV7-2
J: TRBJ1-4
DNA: TGTGCCAGCAGCTTAGGATATGGTGAAAAACTGTTTTTT
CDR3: CASSLGYGEKLFF

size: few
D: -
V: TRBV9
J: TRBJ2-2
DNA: TGTGCCAGCAGCGTAGGGGGTTCTAACACCGGGGAGCTGTTTTTT
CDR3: CASSVGGSNTGELFF

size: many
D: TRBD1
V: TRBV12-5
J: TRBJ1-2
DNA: TGTGCTAGTGGAACCGGGACAGGGTACCCTAACTATGGCTACACCTTC
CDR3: CASGTGTGYPNYGYTF

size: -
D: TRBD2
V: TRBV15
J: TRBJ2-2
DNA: TGTGCCACCCTCCGACTAGCGGGGACAACTAACACCGGGGAGCTGTTTTTT
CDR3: CATLRLAGTTNTGELFF

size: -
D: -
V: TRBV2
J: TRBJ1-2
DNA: TGTGCCAGCAATCCTGGCTACACCTTC
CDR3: CASNPGYTF

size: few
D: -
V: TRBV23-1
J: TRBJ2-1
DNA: TGCGCCAGCAGTCAAACTCAAAGGGGGGGGTCAAACAATGAGCAGTTCTTC
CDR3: CASSQTQRGGSNNEQFF

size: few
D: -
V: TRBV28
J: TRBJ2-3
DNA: TGTGCCAGCAGTCCTTCTAGGGCCGCAGATACGCAGTATTTT
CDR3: CASSPSRAADTQYF

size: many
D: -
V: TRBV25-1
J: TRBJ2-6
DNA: TGTGCCAGCAGTGATAGGGGTTCTGGGGCCAACGTCCTGACTTTC
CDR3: CASSDRGSGANVLTF

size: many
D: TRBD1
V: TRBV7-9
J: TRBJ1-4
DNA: TGTGCCAGCAGCTTACAGGGGGCCGGGGAAAAACTGTTTTTT
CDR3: CASSLQGAGEKLFF

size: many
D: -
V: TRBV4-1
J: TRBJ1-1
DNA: TGCGCCAGCAGCCAACAACAGGGTTATGAAGCTTTCTTT
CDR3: CASSQQQGYEAFF

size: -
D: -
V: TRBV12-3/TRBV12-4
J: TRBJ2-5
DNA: TGTGCCAGCAGTCCGCGACGACCCCAAGGGAGTCAAGAGACCCAGTACTTC
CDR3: CASSPRRPQGSQETQYF

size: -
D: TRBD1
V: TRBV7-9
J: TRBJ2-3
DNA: TGTGCCAGCAGAAACTTGAAGGTGGACAGGGGCTCCACCATGGACGTCGTTACGCAGTATTTT
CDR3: CASRNLKVDRGSTMDVVTQYF

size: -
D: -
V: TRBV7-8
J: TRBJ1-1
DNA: TGTGCCAGCAGCGACCCTAGGCGGCAGACGAACACTGAAGCTTTCTTT
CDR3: CASSDPRRQTNTEAFF

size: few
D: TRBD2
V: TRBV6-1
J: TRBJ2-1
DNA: TGTGCCAGCAGGAGCGGGGGGGAATACAATGAGCAGTTCTTC
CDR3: CASRSGGEYNEQFF

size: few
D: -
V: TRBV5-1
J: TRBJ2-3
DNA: TGCGCCAGCAGTTTGTTATGGAGACAACCTAACACAGATACGCAGTATTTT
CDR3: CASSLLWRQPNTDTQYF

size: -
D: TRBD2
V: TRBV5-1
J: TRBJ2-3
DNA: TGCGCCAGCAGCTTGAGGGACGGGGGGAGCACAGATACGCAGTATTTT
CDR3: CASSLRDGGSTDTQYF

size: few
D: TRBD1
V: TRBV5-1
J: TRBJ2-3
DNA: TGCGCCAGCAGCTTGGCCCCAGGGGGTTACACAGATACGCAGTATTTT
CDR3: CASSLAPGGYTDTQYF

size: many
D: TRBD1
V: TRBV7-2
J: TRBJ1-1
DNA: TGTGCCAGCAGCCCCCGAGGACAGGGTAGGTTTGTGGACGCTTTCTTT
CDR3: CASSPRGQGRFVDAFF

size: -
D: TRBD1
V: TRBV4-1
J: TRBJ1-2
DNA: TGCGCCAGCAGCCAAGATGGGACAGGGGGCTATGGCTACACCTTC
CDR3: CASSQDGTGGYGYTF

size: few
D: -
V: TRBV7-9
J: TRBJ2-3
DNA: TGTGCCAGCAGCTTGACCCAGGGCACAGATACGCAGTATTTT
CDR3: CASSLTQGTDTQYF

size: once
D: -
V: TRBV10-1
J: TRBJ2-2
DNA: TGCGCCAGCAGTCCGGACGGAGCTTCGGAGCTGTTTTTT
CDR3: CASSPDGASELFF

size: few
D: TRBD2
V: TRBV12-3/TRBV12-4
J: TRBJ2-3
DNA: TGTGCCAGCAGTTTGGGCGGGGGGGCAGATACGCAGTATTTT
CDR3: CASSLGGGADTQYF

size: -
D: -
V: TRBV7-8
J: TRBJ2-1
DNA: TGTGCCAGCAGCACCAGACTAAACAATGAGCAGTTCTTC
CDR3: CASSTRLNNEQFF

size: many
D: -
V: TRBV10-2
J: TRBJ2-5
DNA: TGCGCCAGCAGTCCAGGGAAAGAGACCCAGTACTTC
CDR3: CASSPGKETQYF

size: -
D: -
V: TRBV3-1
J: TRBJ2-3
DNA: TGTGCCAGCAGCCAAGATTTCGGCGGACCAGATACGCAGTATTTT
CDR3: CASSQDFGGPDTQYF

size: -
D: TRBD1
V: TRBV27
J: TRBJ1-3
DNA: TGTGCCAGAAGTGCCTGGGGACAGTCTAAGCGCACCATATATTTT
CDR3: CARSAWGQSKRTIYF

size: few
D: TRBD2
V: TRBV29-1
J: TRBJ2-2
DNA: TGCAGCGTTGGGGGGGGATACCGAGGTGGCACCGGGGAGCTGTTTTTT
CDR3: CSVGGGYRGGTGELFF

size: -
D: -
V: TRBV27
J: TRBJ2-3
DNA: TGTGCCAGCAGTTTAACTGATTGGCAGGGGAAGTCAGATACGCAGTATTTT
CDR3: CASSLTDWQGKSDTQYF

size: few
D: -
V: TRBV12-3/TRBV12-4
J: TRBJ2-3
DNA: TGTGCCAGCAGCGCCATGGGGCTAGCAGATACGCAGTATTTT
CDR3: CASSAMGLADTQYF

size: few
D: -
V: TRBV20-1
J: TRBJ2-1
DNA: TGCAGTGCTTCCGAGGGGGATGAGCAGTTCTTC
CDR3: CSASEGDEQFF

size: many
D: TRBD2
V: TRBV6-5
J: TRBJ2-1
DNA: TGTGCCAGCAGTGGGCTAGCGGGGGGTTACAATGAGCAGTTCTTC
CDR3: CASSGLAGGYNEQFF

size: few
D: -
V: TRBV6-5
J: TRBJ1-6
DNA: TGTGCCAGCAAACCCGGGACACGCGCCAATAATTCACCCCTCCACTTT
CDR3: CASKPGTRANNSPLHF

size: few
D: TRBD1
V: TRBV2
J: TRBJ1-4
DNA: TGTGCCAGCAGCGACAGGGGTACGGATGAAAAACTGTTTTTT
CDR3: CASSDRGTDEKLFF

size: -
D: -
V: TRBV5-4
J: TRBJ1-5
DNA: TGTGCCAGCAGCTTGTACGGACCCAATCAGCCCCAGCATTTT
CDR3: CASSLYGPNQPQHF

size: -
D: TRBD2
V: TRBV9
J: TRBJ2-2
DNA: TGTGCCAGCAGCTCCCGTACTAGCGGGGGGGCGAACACCGGGGAGCTGTTTTTT
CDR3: CASSSRTSGGANTGELFF

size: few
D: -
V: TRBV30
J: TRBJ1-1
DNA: TGTGCCTGGAGTTCGAGAGGGGGCACTGAAGCTTTCTTT
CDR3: CAWSSRGGTEAFF

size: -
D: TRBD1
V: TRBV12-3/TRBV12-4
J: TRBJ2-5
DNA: TGTGCCAGCAGTCCCTCCCGACGGACAGGGGCACAAGAGACCCAGTACTTC
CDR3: CASSPSRRTGAQETQYF

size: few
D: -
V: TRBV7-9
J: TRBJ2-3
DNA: TGTGCCAGCAGCTCCCAACTAGTTGCCGCCACAGATACGCAGTATTTT
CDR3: CASSSQLVAATDTQYF

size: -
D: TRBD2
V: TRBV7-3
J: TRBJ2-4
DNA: TGTGCCAGCAGCAGGGACTACCCCGGGGACATTCAGTACTTC
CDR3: CASSRDYPGDIQYF

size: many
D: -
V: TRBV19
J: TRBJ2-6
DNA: TGTGCCAGTGCCCTCCCGGGGGCCAACGTCCTGACTTTC
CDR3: CASALPGANVLTF

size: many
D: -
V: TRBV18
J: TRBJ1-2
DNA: TGTGCCAGCTCACCTGGAGAAGCTAACTATGGCTACACCTTC
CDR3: CASSPGEANYGYTF

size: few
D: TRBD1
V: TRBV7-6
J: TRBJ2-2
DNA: TGTGCCAGCAGCTCCGGGACAGCGAACACCGGGGAGCTGTTTTTT
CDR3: CASSSGTANTGELFF

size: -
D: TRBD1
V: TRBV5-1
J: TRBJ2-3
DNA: TGCGCCAGCAGCTCATTAAAACAGGGGGCAGGGACAGATACGCAGTATTTT
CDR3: CASSSLKQGAGTDTQYF

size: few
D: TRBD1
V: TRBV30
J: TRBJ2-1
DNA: TGTGCCAGAAAAGGACAGGGCTTCAATGAGCAGTTCTTC
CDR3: CARKGQGFNEQFF

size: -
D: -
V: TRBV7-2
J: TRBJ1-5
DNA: TGTGCCAGCAGCACCGGACGGGGCGTCCTGCCCCAGCATTTT
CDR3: CASSTGRGVLPQHF